This T cell receptor (beta chain) was sequenced during a study of T cells of healthy individuals. The CDR3 extends over 14 amino acids. Germline V lookup: CDR1 LNHDA, CDR2 SQIVND (reference sequence). The V gene end was trimmed by 3 bases and the J gene end by 0 bases; junction bases not matched to a gene: 1. MiXCR, run by TCRdb on the 5' RACE reads, gives a single entry per CDR3 protein. The sample carries some 41,000 distinct CDR3 sequences, about 4.2% recorded once. This clonotype occurred many times. The chain has TRBV19 and TRBJ1-1; 7 bases agree with TRBD1. The clonotype comes from a human donor in good health. The CDR3 DNA reads TGTGCCAGTAGTATGGGACAGCTGAACACTGAAGCTTTCTTT. It is translated as CASSMGQLNTEAFF.